Presented here are 25 T cell receptor beta chains from one specimen sequenced in a study of T cells in Graves' hyperthyroidism and ophthalmopathy. Amplification yielded TCR beta CDR3 regions, with RNA transcripts as the source. The primer set for the first-round RT-PCR of the TCR CDR3 was HTBI. MiXCR was run by TCRdb on the multiplex PCR reads, yielding one entry per CDR3 protein. The sample records roughly 330,000 distinct CDR3 sequences, 16% being singletons. Sequenced: blood. The receptor source for this set is a man aged 30 to 45 with Graves' hyperthyroidism.

This clonotype came up many times. CDR3 region: CASSAMIVEQYF. The CDR3, as DNA: TGTGCCAGCAGCGCCATGATAGTGGAGCAGTACTTC. The rearrangement uses TRBV2 and TRBJ2-7; D unresolved. Trimming shortened V by 6 bases and J by 7 bases, and 13 bases separated the two germline ends. Germline V lookup: CDR1 SNHLY, CDR2 FYNNEI. This CDR3 spans 12 amino acids.

This clonotype has only a few counts. V usage is TRBV13 and J usage is TRBJ2-1; tentative D call: TRBD2 (6 bases). The CDR3 extends over 14 amino acids. Germline lookup yields CDR1 PRHDT and CDR2 FYEKMQ (reference sequence). The V and J ends lost 5 bases and 6 bases respectively, with 14 bases between them. The CDR3 loop reads CASSTRFSGNEQFF. The CDR3 coding sequence is TGTGCCAGCAGCACCAGATTTAGCGGCAATGAGCAGTTCTTC.

This clonotype showed up just a few times. The chain recombines TRBV2 with TRBJ2-7, with a tentative D call TRBD2 (5 bases). This CDR3 region has 12 residues. In germline, CDR1 is SNHLY, CDR2 FYNNEI. V gave up 6 bases and J gave up 7 bases, with 13 bases separating them. The CDR3 DNA is TGTGCCAGCAGCCCTGTCGCGGGTGAGCAGTACTTC. It codes for CASSPVAGEQYF. The whole variable domain, filled in from reference TRBV2 and TRBJ2-7, reads EPEVTQTPSHQVTQMGQEVILRCVPISNHLYFYWYRQILGQKVEFLVSFYNNEISEKSEIFDDQFSVERPDGSNFTLKIRSTKLEDSAMYFCASSPVAGEQYFGPGTRLTVT.

This clonotype was detected a few times. V gene TRBV12-3 or TRBV12-4 combines with J gene TRBJ2-1; possibly TRBD2 for D (5 bases). Deletions cut 3 bases from V and 4 bases from J, with 19 bases between. This CDR3 contains 17 residues. CDR3 nucleotide sequence: TGTGCCAGCAGTTTTGTTAGCGAGCGGACGATATACAATGAGCAGTTCTTC. This translates into CASSFVSERTIYNEQFF.

There are a few counts of this clonotype. The V and J genes are TRBV20-1 and TRBJ1-3; D is undetermined. Germline CDR1 DFQATT, CDR2 SNEGSKA (reference sequence). Trimming took off 0 bases at V and 0 bases at J, with 6 bases between the two ends. This CDR3 region has 14 residues. The DNA of the CDR3 is TGCAGTGCTAGAGATGATATCTCTGGAAACACCATATATTTT. Protein product: CSARDDISGNTIYF.

The rearrangement uses TRBV19 and TRBJ2-2; D remains unclear. The V gene's germline CDR1 is LNHDA and CDR2 SQIVND (reference sequence). V lost 5 bases, J lost 0 bases, and 10 bases lay in between. The CDR3 covers 15 residues. The CDR3 here is CASSPPGTNTGELFF. CDR3 coding DNA: TGTGCCAGTAGTCCCCCCGGTACGAACACCGGGGAGCTGTTTTTT.

This sequence joins TRBV7-3 and TRBJ2-1; 7 positions match TRBD2. There are 13 residues in the CDR3. J lost 10 bases, V lost 3 bases, and 6 bases had no gene match. The germline gives CDR1 SGHTA, CDR2 FQGTGA. The CDR3 sequence is CASSFGGSEEQFF. In nucleotides, the CDR3 is TGTGCCAGCAGCTTTGGCGGGAGTGAGGAGCAGTTCTTC.

This chain links TRBV20-1 with TRBJ1-5; D possibly corresponds to TRBD1 (6 bases). V was shortened by 7 bases and J by 5 bases, with 15 bases between the two germline ends. The CDR3 sequence is 13 residues long. Germline CDR1 and CDR2: DFQATT and SNEGSKA (reference sequence). CDR3 in DNA: TGCAGTGGGGCGACAGGAGAAGATCAGCCCCAGCATTTT. Amino acid sequence: CSGATGEDQPQHF.

This clonotype was counted between two and nine times. Here the CDR3 DNA reads TGTGCCAGCAGCAAAAGCGGGGGACAGGGAAACACAGATACGCAGTATTTT. Translated: CASSKSGGQGNTDTQYF. This rearrangement joins TRBV7-9 to TRBJ2-3; perhaps TRBD1 as D (9 bases). The CDR3 runs to 17 residues. The germline gives CDR1 SEHNR, CDR2 FQNEAQ (reference sequence). The V end was cut by 5 bases, the J end by 2 bases, with 20 bases between.

The sample holds many counts of this clonotype. This sequence joins TRBV12-3 or TRBV12-4 and TRBJ1-2, with D unclear. There are 15 residues in the CDR3. The germline V and J ends were trimmed by 5 bases and 2 bases, with 15 bases remaining between them. The CDR3 loop reads CASSPRRRPNYGYTF. The CDR3 DNA sequence: TGTGCCAGCAGTCCCCGAAGACGGCCAAACTATGGCTACACCTTC.

Many counts were recorded for this clonotype. J is TRBJ2-7 and V is TRBV6-2 or TRBV6-3; 9 bases align to TRBD2. The CDR3 extends over 14 amino acids. Germline CDR1 and CDR2: MNHEY and SVGEGT. Trimming cost V 4 bases and J 5 bases; bases outside gene matches: 6. CDR3 sequence: CASSSAGGLHEQYF. The CDR3 nucleotides are TGTGCCAGCAGTTCCGCGGGAGGGCTCCACGAGCAGTACTTC.

This clonotype was seen at least ten times. The J gene is TRBJ2-3, the V gene TRBV24-1, with D unclear. There are 13 residues in the CDR3. V was clipped by 7 bases and J by 2 bases, with 9 bases between them. CDR1 and CDR2 from the germline V gene are KGHDR and SFDVKD. The chain's CDR3 is CATRDHITDTQYF. The CDR3 DNA follows: TGTGCCACCAGGGACCATATCACAGATACGCAGTATTTT.

The chain uses TRBV5-1 and TRBJ1-1; weak D call: TRBD1 (6 bases). Germline CDR1 SGHRS, CDR2 YFSETQ. The V end lost 4 bases, the J end lost 8 bases, and 12 bases lay between the germline ends. The CDR3 has 12 amino acids. CDR3 sequence: CASSLIGGEAFF. In DNA, the CDR3 is TGCGCCAGCAGCCTAATAGGGGGGGAAGCTTTCTTT.

This sequence joins TRBV20-1 and TRBJ1-2; tentative D call: TRBD1 (5 bases). Trimming pared 0 bases from V and 8 bases from J, leaving 16 bases between. Germline V gives CDR1 DFQATT, CDR2 SNEGSKA (reference sequence). This CDR3 comprises 14 residues. CDR3 protein: CSARDNRVHRGYTF. The CDR3 DNA follows: TGCAGTGCTAGAGATAACAGAGTACACAGGGGCTACACCTTC.

Many counts were recorded for this clonotype. This sequence joins TRBV30 and TRBJ1-5, with a weak D call TRBD1 (6 bases). This CDR3 is built from 11 residues. Deletions cut 0 bases from V and 14 bases from J, with 11 bases between. CDR1 and CDR2 from the germline V gene are GTSNPN and SVGIG (reference sequence). The CDR3 DNA is TGTGCCTGGAGTGTAGGGGGACCCGAGCATTTT. This gives the protein CAWSVGGPEHF.

This clonotype was counted at least ten times. The chain is built from TRBV5-8 and TRBJ2-7, with D tentatively TRBD2 (5 bases). The V and J ends lost 0 bases and 6 bases respectively, with 16 bases between them. This CDR3 comprises 15 residues. Germline V lookup: CDR1 SGHTS, CDR2 YDEGEE. The CDR3 spells CASSLEGSVRVEQYF. In DNA, the CDR3 is TGTGCCAGCAGCTTGGAGGGTAGCGTGAGAGTCGAGCAGTACTTC. Full variable domain (missing parts from reference TRBV5-8 and TRBJ2-7): EAGVTQSPTHLIKTRGQQATLRCSPISGHTSVYWYQQALGLGLQFLLWYDEGEERNRGNFPPRFSGRQFPNYSSELNVNALELEDSALYLCASSLEGSVRVEQYFGPGTRLTVT.

To note about this clonotype: Compared with germline, one end of the junction differs, possibly owing to a read error. CDR3: CASSQGQGRAKNIQYF. The CDR3 DNA is TGCGCCAGCAGCCAAGGACAGGGCAGAGCCAAAAACATTCAGTACTTC. The V call is TRBV7-3, the J call TRBJ2-4; 8 bases are a match to TRBD1. The CDR3 sequence is 16 residues long. The germline CDR1 and CDR2 sequences are SGHTA and FQGTGA.

This clonotype was seen a handful of times. The rearrangement joins TRBV29-1 to TRBJ1-4, with D perhaps matching TRBD1 (5 bases). The CDR3 contains 14 residues. Germline V gene data show CDR1 as SQVTM and CDR2 as ANQGSEA. The V gene lost 7 bases and the J gene lost 13 bases, with 25 bases spanning the gap. The CDR3 nucleotides read TGCAGCGCCGGGGATCCGGGGCAAGGAAAAGGACTGTTTTTT. Translating gives CSAGDPGQGKGLFF.

Here the CDR3 reads CAFPGPNNEQFF. The DNA for the CDR3 is TGTGCCTTCCCGGGGCCCAACAATGAGCAGTTCTTC. This chain links TRBV7-9 with TRBJ2-1; TRBD1 or TRBD2 may be the D gene (5 bases each). The germline gives CDR1 SEHNR, CDR2 FQNEAQ (reference sequence). The CDR3 is 12 residues long. V was pared by 11 bases and J by 5 bases, with 13 bases between.

This clonotype has ten or more counts. CDR3 nucleotides: TGTGCCAGCTCACTACTCAGGACAGGGAGCTACGAGCAGTACTTC. Amino acid sequence: CASSLLRTGSYEQYF. The chain joins TRBV18 to TRBJ2-7, with 8 bases matching TRBD1. The germline V gene encodes CDR1 KGHSH and CDR2 LQKENI. The CDR3 spans 15 residues. V gave up 4 bases and J gave up 3 bases; unmatched junction bases: 8.

This clonotype was observed many times. A junction end diverges from the germline sequence, so it may reflect a read error. CDR3 amino acids: CASSSSTNTEAFF. CDR3 in DNA: TGTGCTAGCAGCTCCTCAACGAACACTGAAGCTTTCTTT. The chain joins TRBV7-7 to TRBJ1-1, with D unclear. This CDR3 contains 13 residues. Germline values: CDR1 SSHAT, CDR2 FNYEAQ (reference sequence).

This clonotype showed up just a few times. In DNA form, the CDR3 reads TGTGCCAGCAGCCAAGATCAGGGTCCAGGGAAGAATGGCTACACCTTC. The encoded protein is CASSQDQGPGKNGYTF. The chain uses TRBV14 and TRBJ1-2; D perhaps matches TRBD1 (5 bases). This CDR3 has 16 amino acids. The V end lost 0 bases, the J end lost 6 bases, and 17 bases lay between the germline ends. Germline lookup yields CDR1 SGHDN and CDR2 FVKESK.

At least ten counts were recorded for this clonotype. The rearrangement uses TRBV6-1 and TRBJ2-7; 8 nucleotides match TRBD1. Germline CDR1 reads MNHNS; CDR2 reads SASEGT. Trimming at V came to 5 bases and at J to 0 bases, leaving 6 bases not matched to a gene. The CDR3 covers 15 residues. DNA for the CDR3: TGTGCCAGCAGTCAAGGACAGGGCAGCTCCTACGAGCAGTACTTC. It is translated as CASSQGQGSSYEQYF.

In its sample, this clonotype was seen many times. The gene calls are TRBV24-1 and TRBJ2-7; D unclear. CDR1 KGHDR and CDR2 SFDVKD come from the germline V gene. The CDR3 covers 13 residues. V lost 9 bases and J 2 bases, leaving 13 bases between the germline ends. CDR3 region: CATPRVRTYEQYF. Written as DNA, the CDR3 is TGTGCCACCCCCCGGGTCCGTACCTACGAGCAGTACTTC.

There are many counts of this clonotype. The chain has TRBV11-3 and TRBJ2-5; TRBD2 might be the D (5 bases). The CDR3 extends over 14 amino acids. Germline CDR1 is SGHNT and CDR2 is YENEEA. V lost 5 bases and J lost 4, with 14 bases in between. CDR3 amino acids: CASSQPVGAETQYF. The CDR3 coding sequence is TGTGCCAGCAGCCAGCCAGTGGGAGCAGAGACCCAGTACTTC.